A selection of T cell receptor beta chains follows, all from one sample in a study of blood T cell repertoires in COVID-19. Measured with immunoSEQ multiplex PCR; TCRdb has only the in-frame clones, and not every one. The sample has 100,000 to 150,000 clones, less than 90% seen once. The sample comprised peripheral blood. The source of these receptors is a man in his 70s with acute or convalescent COVID-19. CDR3s include the opening cysteine and the closing phenylalanine or tryptophan. The D gene is left open where the match is weak. Part of the rows lack a size; the others show once, few, many or a class for expanded clones.

J gene: TRBJ1-1; D gene: TRBD1; clone size: -; V gene: TRBV5-4; CDR3 DNA: TGTGCCAGCAGTCTCCGGGACAGGGGGACTGAAGCTTTCTTT; CDR3 protein: CASSLRDRGTEAFF
J gene: TRBJ2-2; D gene: -; clone size: -; V gene: TRBV24-1; CDR3 DNA: TGTGCCACCAGTTACTCAGGGGAGAACACCGGGGAGCTGTTTTTT; CDR3 protein: CATSYSGENTGELFF
J gene: TRBJ1-1; D gene: -; clone size: -; V gene: TRBV12-3/TRBV12-4; CDR3 DNA: TGTGCCAGCACCGACACGAAAGAAGCTTTCTTT; CDR3 protein: CASTDTKEAFF
J gene: TRBJ1-2; D gene: TRBD1; clone size: few; V gene: TRBV11-2; CDR3 DNA: TGTGCCAGCAGCGCGTTACAGGGGGGACGCCATGGCTACACCTTC; CDR3 protein: CASSALQGGRHGYTF
J gene: TRBJ2-1; D gene: TRBD2; clone size: -; V gene: TRBV7-2; CDR3 DNA: TGTGCCAGCAGCCCTGGGGCGGGGGAGTACAATGAGCAGTTCTTC; CDR3 protein: CASSPGAGEYNEQFF
J gene: TRBJ2-3; D gene: -; clone size: -; V gene: TRBV6-5; CDR3 DNA: TGTGCCAGCAGCCTCTTGGGACTGAGCACAGATACGCAGTATTTT; CDR3 protein: CASSLLGLSTDTQYF
J gene: TRBJ1-5; D gene: -; clone size: once; V gene: TRBV6-9; CDR3 DNA: TGTGCCAGCAGTTATTCCAGGGGAGCCCAGCCCCAGCATTTT; CDR3 protein: CASSYSRGAQPQHF
J gene: TRBJ2-7; D gene: TRBD1; clone size: -; V gene: TRBV7-9; CDR3 DNA: TGTGCCAGCAGCCCCCGGACAGGGCCGATGTGGGAGCAGTACTTC; CDR3 protein: CASSPRTGPMWEQYF
J gene: TRBJ2-5; D gene: TRBD1; clone size: -; V gene: TRBV12-3/TRBV12-4; CDR3 DNA: TGTGCCAGCACGACGGGACAGGGACAGACCCAGTACTTC; CDR3 protein: CASTTGQGQTQYF
J gene: TRBJ1-1; D gene: -; clone size: -; V gene: TRBV5-5; CDR3 DNA: TGTGCCAGCAGCCTCCCGGGATTGAACACTGAAGCTTTCTTT; CDR3 protein: CASSLPGLNTEAFF
J gene: TRBJ2-7; D gene: TRBD1; clone size: -; V gene: TRBV18; CDR3 DNA: TGTGCCAGCTCACCCGAACCGGGACAGGGGGACGAGCAGTACTTC; CDR3 protein: CASSPEPGQGDEQYF
J gene: TRBJ2-7; D gene: -; clone size: -; V gene: TRBV7-2; CDR3 DNA: TGTGCCAGCAGCCTATCCTACGAGCAGTACTTC; CDR3 protein: CASSLSYEQYF
J gene: TRBJ2-7; D gene: TRBD2; clone size: -; V gene: TRBV11-1; CDR3 DNA: TGTGCCAGCAGCCTCTTGGGGCGGGGGAACGAGCAGTACTTC; CDR3 protein: CASSLLGRGNEQYF
J gene: TRBJ1-1; D gene: -; clone size: -; V gene: TRBV3-1/TRBV3-2; CDR3 DNA: TGTGCCAGCAGCCGTACAGCGAACACTGAAGCTTTCTTT; CDR3 protein: CASSRTANTEAFF
J gene: TRBJ1-4; D gene: TRBD1; clone size: -; V gene: TRBV27; CDR3 DNA: TGTGCCAGCAGTTTATCTCGCCGTCTGACAGGGGAAGAAAAACTGTTTTTT; CDR3 protein: CASSLSRRLTGEEKLFF
J gene: TRBJ2-1; D gene: -; clone size: once; V gene: TRBV28; CDR3 DNA: TGTGCCAGCAGTCCCCGGGACTTCTATGAGCAGTTCTTC; CDR3 protein: CASSPRDFYEQFF
J gene: TRBJ1-2; D gene: TRBD1; clone size: -; V gene: TRBV5-1; CDR3 DNA: TGCGCCAGCAGGGAGGGGGCTCTCGATGATGGCTACACCTTC; CDR3 protein: CASREGALDDGYTF
J gene: TRBJ1-1; D gene: -; clone size: -; V gene: TRBV6-5; CDR3 DNA: TGTGCCAGCGTCGGCAGGGGATCGAACACTGAAGCTTTCTTT; CDR3 protein: CASVGRGSNTEAFF
J gene: TRBJ2-7; D gene: -; clone size: -; V gene: TRBV6-5; CDR3 DNA: TGTGCCAGCAGCCCATACCCCGGGACAAGCTACGAGCAGTACTTC; CDR3 protein: CASSPYPGTSYEQYF
J gene: TRBJ2-2; D gene: TRBD2; clone size: -; V gene: TRBV11-2; CDR3 DNA: TGTGCCAGCAGCCCCAGTAGCGGGGGGGCTGCCGGGGAGCTGTTTTTT; CDR3 protein: CASSPSSGGAAGELFF
J gene: TRBJ1-2; D gene: TRBD1; clone size: -; V gene: TRBV6-4; CDR3 DNA: TGTGCCACCCGGGACAGTCACTATGGCTACACCTTC; CDR3 protein: CATRDSHYGYTF
J gene: TRBJ2-3; D gene: TRBD2; clone size: -; V gene: TRBV3-1/TRBV3-2; CDR3 DNA: TGTGCCAGCAGCCCAACGGCTAGCGGGGGGAGAGGAGATACGCAGTATTTT; CDR3 protein: CASSPTASGGRGDTQYF
J gene: TRBJ2-1; D gene: TRBD2; clone size: few; V gene: TRBV18; CDR3 DNA: TGTGCCAGCTCACCATCCAGCGGGGTATATGAGCAGTTCTTC; CDR3 protein: CASSPSSGVYEQFF
J gene: TRBJ2-6; D gene: -; clone size: -; V gene: TRBV7-3; CDR3 DNA: TGTGCCAGCAGCTTATTCAGGTTTGGCTCTGGGGCCAACGTCCTGACTTTC; CDR3 protein: CASSLFRFGSGANVLTF
J gene: TRBJ1-5; D gene: -; clone size: -; V gene: TRBV6-1; CDR3 DNA: TGTGCCAGCAGTGATTGGTGGCTGGGCAATCAGCCCCAGCATTTT; CDR3 protein: CASSDWWLGNQPQHF
J gene: TRBJ1-1; D gene: TRBD1; clone size: -; V gene: TRBV6-6; CDR3 DNA: TGTGCCAGCAGTCGAACCGGGACAGGGCCCGGGGTGGCTGAAGCTTTCTTT; CDR3 protein: CASSRTGTGPGVAEAFF
J gene: TRBJ2-3; D gene: TRBD2; clone size: -; V gene: TRBV5-1; CDR3 DNA: TGCGCCAGCAGTTCCCCCCCAGCGGGGGGTCTGTCAGATACGCAGTATTTT; CDR3 protein: CASSSPPAGGLSDTQYF
J gene: TRBJ2-7; D gene: TRBD2; clone size: -; V gene: TRBV7-2; CDR3 DNA: TGTGCCAGCAGCTTATTGTTAGCGGGGGGGTACGAGCAGTACTTC; CDR3 protein: CASSLLLAGGYEQYF